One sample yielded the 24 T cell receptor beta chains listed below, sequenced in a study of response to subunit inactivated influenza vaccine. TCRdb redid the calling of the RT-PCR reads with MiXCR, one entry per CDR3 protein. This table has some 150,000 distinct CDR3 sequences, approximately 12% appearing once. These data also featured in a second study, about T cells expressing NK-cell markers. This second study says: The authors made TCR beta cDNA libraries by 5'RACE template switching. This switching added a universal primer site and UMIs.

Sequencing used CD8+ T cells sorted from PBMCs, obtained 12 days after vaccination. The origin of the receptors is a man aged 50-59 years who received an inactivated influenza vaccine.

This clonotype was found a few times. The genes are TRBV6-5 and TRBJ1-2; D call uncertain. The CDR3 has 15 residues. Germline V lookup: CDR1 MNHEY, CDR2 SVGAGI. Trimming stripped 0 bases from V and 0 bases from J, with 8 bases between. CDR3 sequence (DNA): TGTGCCAGCAGTTACTCGGCGTTAGCTAACTATGGCTACACCTTC. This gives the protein CASSYSALANYGYTF.

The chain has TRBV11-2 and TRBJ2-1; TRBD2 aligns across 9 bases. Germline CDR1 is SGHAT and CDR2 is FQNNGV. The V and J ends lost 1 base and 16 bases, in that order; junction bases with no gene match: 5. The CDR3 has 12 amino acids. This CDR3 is CASSLGAGGVFF. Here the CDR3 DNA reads TGTGCCAGCAGCTTAGGAGCGGGAGGCGTTTTCTTC.

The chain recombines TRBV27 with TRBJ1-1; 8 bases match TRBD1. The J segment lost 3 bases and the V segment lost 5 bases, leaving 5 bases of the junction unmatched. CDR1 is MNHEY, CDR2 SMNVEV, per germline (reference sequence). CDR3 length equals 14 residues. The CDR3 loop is CASSPNRGDTEAFF. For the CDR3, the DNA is TGTGCCAGCAGTCCGAACAGGGGGGACACTGAAGCTTTCTTT.

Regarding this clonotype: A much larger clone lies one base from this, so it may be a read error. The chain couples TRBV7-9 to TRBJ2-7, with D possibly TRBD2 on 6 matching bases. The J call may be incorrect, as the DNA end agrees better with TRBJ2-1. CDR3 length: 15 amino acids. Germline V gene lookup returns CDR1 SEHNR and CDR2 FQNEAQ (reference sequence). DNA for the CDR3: TGTGCCAGCAGCTTAGTCAGCGGGTTCACCTACGAGCAGTTCTTC. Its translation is CASSLVSGFTYEQFF.

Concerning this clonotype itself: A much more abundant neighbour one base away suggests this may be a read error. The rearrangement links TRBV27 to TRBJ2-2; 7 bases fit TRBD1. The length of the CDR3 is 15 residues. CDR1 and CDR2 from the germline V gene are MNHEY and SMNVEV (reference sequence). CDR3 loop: CASSLSTGNTGVLFF. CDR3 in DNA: TGTGCCAGCAGTTTATCGACAGGGAACACCGGGGTGCTGTTTTTT.

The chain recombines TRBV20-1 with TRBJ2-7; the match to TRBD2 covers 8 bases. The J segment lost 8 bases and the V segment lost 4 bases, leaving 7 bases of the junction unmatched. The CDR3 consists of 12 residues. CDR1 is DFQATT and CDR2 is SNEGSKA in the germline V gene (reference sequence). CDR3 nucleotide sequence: TGCAGTGCTAAAGGAGCGGGAGTCAAGCAGTACTTC. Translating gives CSAKGAGVKQYF.

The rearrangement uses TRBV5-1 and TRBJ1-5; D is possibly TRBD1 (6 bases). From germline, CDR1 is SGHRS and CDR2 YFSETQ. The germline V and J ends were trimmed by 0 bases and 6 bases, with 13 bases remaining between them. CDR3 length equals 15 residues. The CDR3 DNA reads TGCGCCAGCAGCTTGGAAGGGGGTTACGGTCAGCCCCAGCATTTT. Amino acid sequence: CASSLEGGYGQPQHF.

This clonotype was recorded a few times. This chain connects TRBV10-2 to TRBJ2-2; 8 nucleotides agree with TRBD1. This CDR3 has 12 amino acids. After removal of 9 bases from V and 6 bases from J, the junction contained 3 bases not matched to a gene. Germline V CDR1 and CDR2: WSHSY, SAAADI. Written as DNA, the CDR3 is TGCGCCAGAAGGGACAGGTCCGGGGAGCTGTTTTTT. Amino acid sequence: CARRDRSGELFF.

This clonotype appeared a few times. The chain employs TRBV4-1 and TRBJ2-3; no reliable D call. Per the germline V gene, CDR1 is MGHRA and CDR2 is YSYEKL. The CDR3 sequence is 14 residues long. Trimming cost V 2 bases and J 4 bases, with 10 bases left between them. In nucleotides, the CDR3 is TGCGCCAGCAGCCAAAGGGCCGCGGCAGATACGCAGTATTTT. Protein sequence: CASSQRAAADTQYF.

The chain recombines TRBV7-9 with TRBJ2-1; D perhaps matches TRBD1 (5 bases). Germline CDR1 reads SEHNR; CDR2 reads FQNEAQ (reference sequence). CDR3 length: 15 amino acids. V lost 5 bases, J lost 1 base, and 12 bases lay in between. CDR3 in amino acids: CASSPSGPSYNEQFF. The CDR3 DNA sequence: TGTGCCAGCAGCCCCTCAGGGCCATCCTACAATGAGCAGTTCTTC.

CDR3 sequence: CATRSTGLAGGPADTQYF. The CDR3 DNA follows: TGTGCCACCCGAAGTACCGGACTAGCGGGGGGGCCAGCAGATACGCAGTATTTT. This chain uses TRBV24-1 with TRBJ2-3; 15 bases map to TRBD2. Germline CDR1 KGHDR, CDR2 SFDVKD. This CDR3 has 18 residues. V trimming: 9 bases; J trimming: 4 bases; junction bases outside the gene matches: 13.

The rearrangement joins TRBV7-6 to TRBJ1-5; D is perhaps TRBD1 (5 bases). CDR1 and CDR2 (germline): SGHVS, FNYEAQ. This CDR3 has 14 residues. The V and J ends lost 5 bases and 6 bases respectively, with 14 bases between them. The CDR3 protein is CASSQGPWGQPQHF. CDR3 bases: TGTGCCAGCAGCCAGGGACCTTGGGGTCAGCCCCAGCATTTT.

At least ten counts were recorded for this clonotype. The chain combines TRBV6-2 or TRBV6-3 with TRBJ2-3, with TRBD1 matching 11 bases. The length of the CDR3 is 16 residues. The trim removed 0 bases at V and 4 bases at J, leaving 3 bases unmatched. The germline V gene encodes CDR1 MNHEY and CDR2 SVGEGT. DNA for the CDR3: TGTGCCAGCAGTTACTCCCCGGGACAGGGGGCAGATACGCAGTATTTT. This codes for CASSYSPGQGADTQYF.

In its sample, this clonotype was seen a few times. CDR3 amino acids: CASSFLGLKQETQYF. The CDR3 nucleotides read TGTGCCAGCAGTTTCTTGGGCCTAAAACAAGAGACCCAGTACTTC. The rearrangement joins TRBV28 to TRBJ2-5; D ambiguous. The CDR3 contains 15 residues. Trimming left V 3 bases short and J 2 bases short, with 13 bases between. CDR1 and CDR2 from the germline V gene are MDHEN and SYDVKM.

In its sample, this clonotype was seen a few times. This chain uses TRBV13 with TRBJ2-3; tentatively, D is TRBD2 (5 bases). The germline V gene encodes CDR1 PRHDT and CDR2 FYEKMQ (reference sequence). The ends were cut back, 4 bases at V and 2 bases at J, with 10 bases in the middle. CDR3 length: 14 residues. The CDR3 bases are TGTGCCAGCAGCTCTCGGACTGTCACAGATACGCAGTATTTT. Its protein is CASSSRTVTDTQYF. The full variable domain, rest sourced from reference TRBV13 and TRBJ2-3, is AAGVIQSPRHLIKEKRETATLKCYPIPRHDTVYWYQQGPGQDPQFLISFYEKMQSDKGSIPDRFSAQQFSDYHSELNMSSLELGDSALYFCASSSRTVTDTQYFGPGTRLTVL.

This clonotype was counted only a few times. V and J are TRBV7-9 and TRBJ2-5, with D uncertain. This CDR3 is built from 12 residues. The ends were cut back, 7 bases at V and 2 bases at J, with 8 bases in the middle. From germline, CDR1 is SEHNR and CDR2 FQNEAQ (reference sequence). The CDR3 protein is CASTPLQETQYF. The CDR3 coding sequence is TGTGCCAGCACCCCCCTTCAAGAGACCCAGTACTTC.

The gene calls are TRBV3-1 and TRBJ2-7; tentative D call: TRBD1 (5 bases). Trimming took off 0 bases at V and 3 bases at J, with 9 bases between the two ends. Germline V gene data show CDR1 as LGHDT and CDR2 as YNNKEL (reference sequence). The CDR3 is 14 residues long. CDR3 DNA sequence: TGTGCCAGCAGCCAAGAATACAGGCTCTACGAGCAGTACTTC. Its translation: CASSQEYRLYEQYF.

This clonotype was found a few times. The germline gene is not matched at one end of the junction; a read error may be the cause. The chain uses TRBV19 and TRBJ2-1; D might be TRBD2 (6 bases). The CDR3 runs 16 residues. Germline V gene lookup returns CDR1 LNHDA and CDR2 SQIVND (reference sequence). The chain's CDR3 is CASSLDSWRAGNEQFF. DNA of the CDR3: TGTGCCAGTAGTTTAGACTCCTGGAGGGCCGGCAATGAGCAGTTCTTC.

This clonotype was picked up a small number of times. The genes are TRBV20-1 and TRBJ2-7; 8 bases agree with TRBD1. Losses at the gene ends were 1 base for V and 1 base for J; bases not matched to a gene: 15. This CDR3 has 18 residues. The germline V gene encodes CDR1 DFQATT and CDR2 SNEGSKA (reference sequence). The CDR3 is CSARGIGRAWDRSYEQYF. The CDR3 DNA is TGCAGTGCTAGAGGCATCGGGCGAGCTTGGGACAGGTCCTACGAGCAGTACTTC.

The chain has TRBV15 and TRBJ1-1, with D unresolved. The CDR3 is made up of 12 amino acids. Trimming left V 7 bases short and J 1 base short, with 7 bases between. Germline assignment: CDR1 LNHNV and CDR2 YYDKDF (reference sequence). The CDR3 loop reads CATNPGNTEAFF. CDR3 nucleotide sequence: TGTGCCACCAACCCCGGGAACACTGAAGCTTTCTTT. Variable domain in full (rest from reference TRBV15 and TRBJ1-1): DAMVIQNPRYQVTQFGKPVTLSCSQTLNHNVMYWYQQKSSQAPKLLFHYYDKDFNNEADTPDNFQSRRPNTSFCFLDIRSPGLGDTAMYLCATNPGNTEAFFGQGTRLTVV.

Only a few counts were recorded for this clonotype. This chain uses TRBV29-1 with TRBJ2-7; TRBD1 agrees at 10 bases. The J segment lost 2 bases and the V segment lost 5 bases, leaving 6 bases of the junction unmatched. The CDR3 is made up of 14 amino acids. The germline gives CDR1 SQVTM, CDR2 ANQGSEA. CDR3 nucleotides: TGCAGCGTTATTGGGACAGGGGCGACCTACGAGCAGTACTTC. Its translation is CSVIGTGATYEQYF.

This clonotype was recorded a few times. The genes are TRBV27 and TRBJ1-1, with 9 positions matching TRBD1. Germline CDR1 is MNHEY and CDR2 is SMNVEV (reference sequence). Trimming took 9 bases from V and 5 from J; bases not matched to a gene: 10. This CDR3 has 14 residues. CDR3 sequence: CASGQGKGFTEAFF. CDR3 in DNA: TGTGCCAGTGGACAGGGGAAAGGGTTTACTGAAGCTTTCTTT.

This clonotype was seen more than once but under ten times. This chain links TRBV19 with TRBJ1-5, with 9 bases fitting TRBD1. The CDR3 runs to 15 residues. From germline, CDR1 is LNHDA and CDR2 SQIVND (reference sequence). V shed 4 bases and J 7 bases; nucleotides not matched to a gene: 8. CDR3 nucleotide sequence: TGTGCCAGTAGTACGGACAGGGGCGCAGGGCAGCCCCAGCATTTT. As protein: CASSTDRGAGQPQHF.

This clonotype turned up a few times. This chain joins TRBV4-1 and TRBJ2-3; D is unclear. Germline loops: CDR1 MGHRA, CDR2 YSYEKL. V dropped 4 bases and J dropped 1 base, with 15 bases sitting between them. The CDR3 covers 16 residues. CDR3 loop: CASSLEEGVGTDTQYF. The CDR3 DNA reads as TGCGCCAGCAGCCTAGAGGAAGGAGTGGGCACAGATACGCAGTATTTT.